The present TCR beta chain was sequenced within a study of cytomegalovirus exposure and HLA in healthy donors. Study observations and caveats: The study listed 164 cytomegalovirus-associated TCR beta chains.

Clones were read by immunoSEQ multiplex PCR, and TCRdb kept only the in-frame ones, dropping some. The sample lists 85,000 to 120,000 clones, about 95% seen once, with roughly 0.89% in the top ten. A 120-subject validation cohort, separate from the approximately 670-subject first cohort, supplied the donors. From germline, CDR1 is SGHTS and CDR2 YDEGEE. CDR3 length equals 13 residues. Trimming left V 4 bases short and J 4 bases short, with 11 bases between. Of note for this clone: Its antigen is not identified.

The specimen was PBMCs. The source of this sequence is a woman between 18 and 30 years old in good health and CMV-seronegative. The V gene is TRBV5-8, the J gene TRBJ1-2; D possibly corresponds to TRBD1 (6 bases). The DNA of the CDR3 is TGTGCCAGCAGCCAAGGACAGTTCTATGGCTACACCTTC. Translated: CASSQGQFYGYTF.